The next 15 T cell receptor beta chains were all read from a single sample in a study of T-cell memory formation after mild COVID-19. TCRdb passed the 5' RACE reads through MiXCR, listing each CDR3 protein once. The profile shows approximately 260,000 distinct CDR3 sequences, about 15% of them singletons. Sequencing input: PBMCs or a T cell subset sorted from them (not recorded which). Receptors were obtained from a man younger than 35 who had mild COVID-19 (a few samples of this study predate the infection). Cell type and time point are not known.

The rearrangement joins TRBV6-2 or TRBV6-3 to TRBJ2-7; D not certain. Germline values: CDR1 MNHEY, CDR2 SVGEGT. The CDR3 consists of 12 residues. V was clipped by 2 bases and J by 7 bases, with 9 bases between them. CDR3 in amino acids: CASSYLNGEQYV. The CDR3 DNA sequence: TGTGCCAGCAGTTACCTTAATGGGGAGCAGTACGTC.

The chain carries TRBV10-3 and TRBJ1-3; D is unresolved. The CDR3 runs to 15 residues. CDR1 and CDR2 from the germline V gene are ENHRY and SYGVKD. V dropped 4 bases and J dropped 3 bases, with 13 bases sitting between them. Here the CDR3 DNA reads TGTGCCATCAGTGCCCTCGACAATTTTGGAAACACCATATATTTT. Translating it yields CAISALDNFGNTIYF.

This clonotype was detected a few times. This chain links TRBV6-5 with TRBJ2-2; D not resolved. The CDR3 is 14 residues long. The germline gives CDR1 MNHEY, CDR2 SVGAGI. Trimming removed 7 bases from V and 0 bases from J, with 9 bases in between. This chain's CDR3 is CASMGRTNTGELFF. In DNA form, the CDR3 reads TGTGCCAGCATGGGCAGAACGAACACCGGGGAGCTGTTTTTT.

This chain joins TRBV4-3 and TRBJ1-1; D gene unclear. Trimming removed 0 bases from V and 8 bases from J, with 10 bases in between. CDR1 is LGHNA, CDR2 YSLEER, per germline. The CDR3 is made up of 13 amino acids. The CDR3 reads CASSQDFGREAFF. CDR3 DNA: TGCGCCAGCAGCCAAGATTTCGGGCGGGAAGCTTTCTTT.

The chain uses TRBV29-1 and TRBJ1-1; TRBD1 is a possible D gene (6 bases). Per germline, CDR1 SQVTM and CDR2 ANQGSEA. V was shortened by 6 bases and J by 1 base, with 9 bases between the two germline ends. This CDR3 region has 12 residues. This chain's CDR3 is CSVGHANTEAFF. CDR3 in DNA: TGCAGCGTGGGACATGCGAACACTGAAGCTTTCTTT.

The genes are TRBV12-3 or TRBV12-4 and TRBJ1-3; no clear D gene. Trimming shortened V by 7 bases and J by 2 bases, and 9 bases separated the two germline ends. CDR3 length equals 13 residues. Here the CDR3 reads CASTPYTGNTIYF. CDR3 DNA sequence: TGTGCCAGCACCCCGTACACTGGAAACACCATATATTTT.

This clonotype was seen a handful of times. The gene calls are TRBV28 and TRBJ1-1, with D unresolved. CDR1 is MDHEN and CDR2 is SYDVKM in the germline V gene. Between the trimmed V and J ends, which lost 6 bases and 8 bases, there was a span of 16 bases. This CDR3 is built from 13 residues. The CDR3 spells CASRSLRWHEAFF. CDR3 nucleotides: TGTGCCAGCAGGTCCCTGCGGTGGCACGAAGCTTTCTTT.

This clonotype occurred a few times. The chain employs TRBV20-1 and TRBJ2-7, with 10 positions matching TRBD2. J gave up 6 bases and V 4 bases, and 6 bases lay outside the gene matches. Germline V gene sequence: CDR1 DFQATT, CDR2 SNEGSKA (reference sequence). The CDR3 is made up of 13 amino acids. The CDR3 bases are TGCAGTGCTACCGGGACTAGCGAATTCGAGCAGTACTTC. Translated, it gives CSATGTSEFEQYF.

The V and J genes are TRBV6-5 and TRBJ2-1; D not certain. Trimming took off 8 bases at V and 0 bases at J, with 5 bases between the two ends. Germline V gene sequence: CDR1 MNHEY, CDR2 SVGAGI. The CDR3 totals 12 residues. The CDR3 DNA sequence: TGTGCCAGCCAGAGCTCCTACAATGAGCAGTTCTTC. Protein product: CASQSSYNEQFF.

The chain has TRBV9 and TRBJ2-3; a weak D match, TRBD2 (5 bases). This CDR3 region has 15 residues. The germline gives CDR1 SGDLS, CDR2 YYNGEE. The V end was cut by 6 bases, the J end by 4 bases, with 18 bases between. CDR3 bases: TGTGCCAGCACCAAGCGGCAGTCTTCCCCAGATACGCAGTATTTT. It encodes CASTKRQSSPDTQYF. The full variable domain, completed using reference TRBV9 and TRBJ2-3, is DSGVTQTPKHLITATGQRVTLRCSPRSGDLSVYWYQQSLDQGLQFLIQYYNGEERAKGNILERFSAQQFPDLHSELNLSSLELGDSALYFCASTKRQSSPDTQYFGPGTRLTVL.

The genes are TRBV7-2 and TRBJ2-5; TRBD2 is a possible D gene (6 bases). Per germline, CDR1 SGHTA and CDR2 FQGNSA. The V end was cut by 3 bases, the J end by 5 bases, with 13 bases between. The CDR3 runs to 14 residues. This CDR3 reads CASSFGTPGETQYF. CDR3 sequence (DNA): TGTGCCAGCAGCTTCGGGACTCCGGGGGAGACCCAGTACTTC.

V gene TRBV5-4 combines with J gene TRBJ2-1, with D possibly called TRBD1 or TRBD2 (6 bases each). Germline V gene lookup returns CDR1 SGHNT and CDR2 YYREEE (reference sequence). The V and J ends lost 0 bases and 5 bases respectively, with 12 bases between them. This CDR3 has 15 amino acids. The CDR3, as DNA: TGTGCCAGCAGCTTGGTAATGAGGGGGGACAATGAGCAGTTCTTC. It translates to CASSLVMRGDNEQFF.

The chain carries TRBV6-2 or TRBV6-3 and TRBJ1-2, with D unresolved. The germline gives CDR1 MNHEY, CDR2 SVGEGT. Deletions cut 6 bases from V and 3 bases from J, with 20 bases between. The CDR3 extends over 16 amino acids. The CDR3 region is CASSWPWIVVDYGYTF. Here the CDR3 DNA reads TGTGCCAGCAGCTGGCCTTGGATTGTTGTGGACTATGGCTACACCTTC.

V usage is TRBV5-1 and J usage is TRBJ1-6; D not certain. Trimming stripped 1 base from V and 7 bases from J, with 9 bases between. The CDR3 is made up of 14 amino acids. Germline V lookup: CDR1 SGHRS, CDR2 YFSETQ. CDR3 residues: CASSLRSMNSPLHF. In nucleotides, the CDR3 is TGCGCCAGCAGCTTGCGGAGTATGAATTCACCCCTCCACTTT.

This rearrangement joins TRBV6-2 or TRBV6-3 to TRBJ1-1; D gene ambiguous. The CDR3 totals 16 residues. V lost 6 bases and J 4 bases, leaving 21 bases between the germline ends. CDR1 MNHEY and CDR2 SVGEGT come from the germline V gene. The CDR3 here is CASSPPGDDLVTEAFF. DNA for the CDR3: TGTGCCAGCAGCCCACCCGGGGATGACTTGGTCACTGAAGCTTTCTTT.